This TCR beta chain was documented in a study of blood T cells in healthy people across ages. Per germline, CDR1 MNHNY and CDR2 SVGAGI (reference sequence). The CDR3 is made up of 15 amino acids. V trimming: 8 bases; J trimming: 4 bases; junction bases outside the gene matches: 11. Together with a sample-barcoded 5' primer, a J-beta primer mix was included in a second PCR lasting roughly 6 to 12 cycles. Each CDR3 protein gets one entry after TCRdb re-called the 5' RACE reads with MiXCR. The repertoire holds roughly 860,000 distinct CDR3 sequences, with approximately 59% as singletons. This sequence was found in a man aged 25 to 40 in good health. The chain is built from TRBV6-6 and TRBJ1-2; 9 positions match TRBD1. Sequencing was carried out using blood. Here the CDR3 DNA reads TGTGCCAGCGGCCCGGGGACAGGGCTTCGCTATGGCTACACCTTC. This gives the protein CASGPGTGLRYGYTF.